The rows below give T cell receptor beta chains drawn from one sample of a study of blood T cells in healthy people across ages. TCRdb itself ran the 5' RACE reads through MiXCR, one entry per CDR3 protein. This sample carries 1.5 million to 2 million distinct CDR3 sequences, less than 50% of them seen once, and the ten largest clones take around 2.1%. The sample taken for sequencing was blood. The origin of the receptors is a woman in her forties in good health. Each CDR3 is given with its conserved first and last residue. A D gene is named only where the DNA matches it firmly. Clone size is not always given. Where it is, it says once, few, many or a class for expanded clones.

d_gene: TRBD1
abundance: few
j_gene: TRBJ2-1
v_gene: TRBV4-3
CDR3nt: TGCGCCAGCAGCCAATCCCGACAGGGTAGCGATGAGCAGTTCTTC
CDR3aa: CASSQSRQGSDEQFF

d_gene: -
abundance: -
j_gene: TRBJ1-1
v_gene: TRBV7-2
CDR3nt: TGTGCCAGCAACCGAATCCAAGGAAGAAACACTGAAGCTTTCTTT
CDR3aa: CASNRIQGRNTEAFF

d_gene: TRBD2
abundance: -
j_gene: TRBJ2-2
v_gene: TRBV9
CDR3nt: TGTGCCAGCACCCGCTTAGCGGGGGCTTTGAACACCGGGGAGCTGTTTTTT
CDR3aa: CASTRLAGALNTGELFF

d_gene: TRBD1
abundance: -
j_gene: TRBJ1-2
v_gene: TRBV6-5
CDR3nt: TGTGCCAGCAGTCTCGAGGGGGCTACCGGCTACACCTTC
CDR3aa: CASSLEGATGYTF

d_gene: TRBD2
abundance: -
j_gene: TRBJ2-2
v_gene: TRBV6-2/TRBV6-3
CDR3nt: TGTGCCAGCAGCCGGAGCGGGGGCCGAGGCGGGGAGCTGTTTTTT
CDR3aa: CASSRSGGRGGELFF

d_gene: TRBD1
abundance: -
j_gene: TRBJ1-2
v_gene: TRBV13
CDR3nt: TGTGCCAGCAGCACCCCAGGGGGGAATGGCTACACCTTC
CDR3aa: CASSTPGGNGYTF

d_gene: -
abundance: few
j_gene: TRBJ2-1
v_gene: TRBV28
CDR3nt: TGTGCCACCATTCTCGGGGTAAAGGGAAGTGAGCAGTTCTTC
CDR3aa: CATILGVKGSEQFF

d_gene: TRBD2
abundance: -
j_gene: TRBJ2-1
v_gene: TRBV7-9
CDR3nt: TGTGCCAGCAGCGCCCAAGCCGGGACTGGGGAGGGTGAGAAGTTTTTC
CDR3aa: CASSAQAGTGEGEKFF

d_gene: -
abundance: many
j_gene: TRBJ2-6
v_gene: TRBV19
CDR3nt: TGCGCCAGCAGCATAGGGGGCTCTGGGGCCAACGTCCTGACTTTC
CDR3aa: CASSIGGSGANVLTF

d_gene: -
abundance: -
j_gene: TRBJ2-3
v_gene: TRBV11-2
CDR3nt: TGTGCCAGCAGCCTTCGCCACTCCCTAACAGATACGCAGTATTTT
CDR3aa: CASSLRHSLTDTQYF

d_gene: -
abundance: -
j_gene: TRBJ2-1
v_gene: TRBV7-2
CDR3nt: TGTGCCAGCAGCTTAGTTCTGATGGATGAGCAGTTCTTC
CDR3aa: CASSLVLMDEQFF

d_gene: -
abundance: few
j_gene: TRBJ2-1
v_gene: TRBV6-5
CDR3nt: TGTGCCAGCAGTTACTCGAGGACTGGCTGGAACAATGAGCAGTTCTTC
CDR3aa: CASSYSRTGWNNEQFF

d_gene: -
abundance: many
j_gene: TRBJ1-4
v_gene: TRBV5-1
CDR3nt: TGTGCCAGCAGCTTAGGGTCAACTAATGAAAAACTGTTTTTT
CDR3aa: CASSLGSTNEKLFF

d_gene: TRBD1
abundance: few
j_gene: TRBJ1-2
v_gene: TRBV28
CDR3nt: TGTGCCAGCAGTTGGGGACAGGGGAACTATGGCTACACCTTC
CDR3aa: CASSWGQGNYGYTF

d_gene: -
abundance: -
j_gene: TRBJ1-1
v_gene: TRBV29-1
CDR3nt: TGCAGCGCACCGGGCCTTGGGGTGGCTGAAGCTTTCTTT
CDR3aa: CSAPGLGVAEAFF

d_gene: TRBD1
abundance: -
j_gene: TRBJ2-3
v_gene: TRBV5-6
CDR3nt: TGTGCCAGCAGGAGACCGGGACAGGGGGTCACAGATACGCAGTATTTT
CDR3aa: CASRRPGQGVTDTQYF

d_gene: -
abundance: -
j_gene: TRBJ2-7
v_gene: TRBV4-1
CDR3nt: TGCGCCAGCAGCCAAGATCCCGGGGCTACGTCCTACGAGCAGTACTTC
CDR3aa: CASSQDPGATSYEQYF

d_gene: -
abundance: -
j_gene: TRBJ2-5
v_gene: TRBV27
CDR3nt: TGTGCCAGTGGACCGGCCGCCGGGGAGACCCAGTACTTC
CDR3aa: CASGPAAGETQYF

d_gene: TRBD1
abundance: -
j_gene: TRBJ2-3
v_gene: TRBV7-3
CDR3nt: TGTGCCAGCAGCGCGGGACAGGGGGCGGGGGATACGCAGTATTTT
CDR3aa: CASSAGQGAGDTQYF

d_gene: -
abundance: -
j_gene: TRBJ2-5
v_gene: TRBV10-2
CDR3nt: TGCGCCAGCAGTGAGAGTGGCGTTTCCGAGACCCAGTACTTC
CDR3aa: CASSESGVSETQYF

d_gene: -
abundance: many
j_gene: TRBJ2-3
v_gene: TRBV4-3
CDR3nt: TGCGCCAGCAGCCAAGATGGGGCAGGCACAGATACGCAGTATTTT
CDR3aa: CASSQDGAGTDTQYF

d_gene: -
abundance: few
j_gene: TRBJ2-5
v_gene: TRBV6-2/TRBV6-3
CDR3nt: TGTGCCAGCAGTTACTCGAGCATTGATGAGCAGTACTTC
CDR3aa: CASSYSSIDEQYF

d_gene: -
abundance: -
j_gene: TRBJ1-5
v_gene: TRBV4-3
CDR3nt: TGCGCCAGCAGCGAAGATTACGGGCCGCAGGGGCCCCAGCATTTT
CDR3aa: CASSEDYGPQGPQHF

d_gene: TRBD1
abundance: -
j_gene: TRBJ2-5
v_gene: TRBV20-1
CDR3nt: TGCAGTGCTAGTAACCTACAGGGGGCGTCGAACGGGCAGTACTTC
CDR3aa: CSASNLQGASNGQYF

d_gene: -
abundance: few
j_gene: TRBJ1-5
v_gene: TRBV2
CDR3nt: TGTGCCAGCAGTGAAGCTCGGCGGAACAATCAGCCCCAGCATTTT
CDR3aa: CASSEARRNNQPQHF

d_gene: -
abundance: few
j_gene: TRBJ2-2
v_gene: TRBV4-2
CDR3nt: TGTGCCAGCAGCCAAGAGGTCAGGGGGGCCACCGGGGAGCTGTTTTTT
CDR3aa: CASSQEVRGATGELFF

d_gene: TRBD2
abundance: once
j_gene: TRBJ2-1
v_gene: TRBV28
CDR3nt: TGCGCCAGCAGTTTATGGACGGGGGGGGCGACCAATGAGCAGTTCTTC
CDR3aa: CASSLWTGGATNEQFF

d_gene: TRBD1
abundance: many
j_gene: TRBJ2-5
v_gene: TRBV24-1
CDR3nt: TGTGCCACCAGTGATCCAGACCGGGACAGGGGACGGGAGACCCAGTACTTC
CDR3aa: CATSDPDRDRGRETQYF

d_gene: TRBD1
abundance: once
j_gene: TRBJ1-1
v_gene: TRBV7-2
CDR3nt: TGTGCCAGCAGCTTAATCGACAGGGGGCGCGGCACTGAAGCTTTCTTT
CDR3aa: CASSLIDRGRGTEAFF

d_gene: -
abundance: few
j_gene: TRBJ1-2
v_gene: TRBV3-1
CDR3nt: TGTGCCAGCAGCCAGAAAGGGGCGTCTGGATATGGCTACACCTTC
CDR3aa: CASSQKGASGYGYTF

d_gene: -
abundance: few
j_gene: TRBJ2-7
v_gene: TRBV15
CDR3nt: TGTGCCACCAGCGGCTCCTACGAGCAGTACTTC
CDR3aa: CATSGSYEQYF

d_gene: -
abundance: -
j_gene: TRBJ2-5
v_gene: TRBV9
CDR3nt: TGTGCCAGCAGCGTAGCTGGGGGAGTCGGAGAGACCCAGTACTTC
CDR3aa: CASSVAGGVGETQYF

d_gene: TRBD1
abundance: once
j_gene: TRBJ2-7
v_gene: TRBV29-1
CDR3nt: TGCAGCGTTGTCACAGGGGGGAATATTTACGAGCAGTACTTC
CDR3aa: CSVVTGGNIYEQYF

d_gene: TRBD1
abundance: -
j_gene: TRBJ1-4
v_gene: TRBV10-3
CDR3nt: TGTGCCATCAGGGACAGGGAGAGAGAAAAACTGTTTTTT
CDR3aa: CAIRDREREKLFF

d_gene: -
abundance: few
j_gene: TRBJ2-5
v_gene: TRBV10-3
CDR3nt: TGTGCCATCAGTGAACCTGGCCTAGCAGAGACCCAGTACTTC
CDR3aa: CAISEPGLAETQYF

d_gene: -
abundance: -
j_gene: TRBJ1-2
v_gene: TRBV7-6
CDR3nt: TGTGCCAGCAGCCCCCAGCAGGTCGGGAGTGGCTACACCTTC
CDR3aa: CASSPQQVGSGYTF

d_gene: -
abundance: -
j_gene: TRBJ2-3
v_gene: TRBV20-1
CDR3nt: TGCAGTGCTGGGTACCTGACGCAGTATTTT
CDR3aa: CSAGYLTQYF

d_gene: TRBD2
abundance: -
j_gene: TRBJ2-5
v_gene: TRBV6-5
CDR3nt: TGTGCCAGCAGTTACCGGCGACTAGCGGGGAACTCCGGCTCACTTCAAGAGACCCAGTACTTC
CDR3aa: CASSYRRLAGNSGSLQETQYF

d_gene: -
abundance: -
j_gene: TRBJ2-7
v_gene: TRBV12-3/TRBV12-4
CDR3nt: TGTGCCAGCAGTCGGAGCTCGGGCCCCGAGCAGTACTTC
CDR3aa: CASSRSSGPEQYF

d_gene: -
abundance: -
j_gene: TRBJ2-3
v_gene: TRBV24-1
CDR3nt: TGTGCCACCAGTGATGCGCAGATCCGAGCTACGCAGTATTTT
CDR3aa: CATSDAQIRATQYF